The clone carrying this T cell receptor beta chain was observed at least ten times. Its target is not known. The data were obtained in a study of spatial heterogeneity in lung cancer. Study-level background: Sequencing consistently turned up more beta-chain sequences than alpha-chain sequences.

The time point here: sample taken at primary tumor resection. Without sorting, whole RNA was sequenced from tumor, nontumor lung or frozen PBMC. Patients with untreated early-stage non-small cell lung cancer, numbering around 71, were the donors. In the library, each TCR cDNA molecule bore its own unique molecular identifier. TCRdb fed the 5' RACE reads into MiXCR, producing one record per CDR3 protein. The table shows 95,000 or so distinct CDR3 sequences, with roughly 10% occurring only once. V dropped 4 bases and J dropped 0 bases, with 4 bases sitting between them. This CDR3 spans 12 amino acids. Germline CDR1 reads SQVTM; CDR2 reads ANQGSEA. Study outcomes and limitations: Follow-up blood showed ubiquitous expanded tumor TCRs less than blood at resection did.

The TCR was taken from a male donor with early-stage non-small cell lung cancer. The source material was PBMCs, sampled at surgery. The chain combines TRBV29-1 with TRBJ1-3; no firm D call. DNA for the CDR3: TGCAGCGTTGCGAGCTCTGGAAACACCATATATTTT. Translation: CSVASSGNTIYF.